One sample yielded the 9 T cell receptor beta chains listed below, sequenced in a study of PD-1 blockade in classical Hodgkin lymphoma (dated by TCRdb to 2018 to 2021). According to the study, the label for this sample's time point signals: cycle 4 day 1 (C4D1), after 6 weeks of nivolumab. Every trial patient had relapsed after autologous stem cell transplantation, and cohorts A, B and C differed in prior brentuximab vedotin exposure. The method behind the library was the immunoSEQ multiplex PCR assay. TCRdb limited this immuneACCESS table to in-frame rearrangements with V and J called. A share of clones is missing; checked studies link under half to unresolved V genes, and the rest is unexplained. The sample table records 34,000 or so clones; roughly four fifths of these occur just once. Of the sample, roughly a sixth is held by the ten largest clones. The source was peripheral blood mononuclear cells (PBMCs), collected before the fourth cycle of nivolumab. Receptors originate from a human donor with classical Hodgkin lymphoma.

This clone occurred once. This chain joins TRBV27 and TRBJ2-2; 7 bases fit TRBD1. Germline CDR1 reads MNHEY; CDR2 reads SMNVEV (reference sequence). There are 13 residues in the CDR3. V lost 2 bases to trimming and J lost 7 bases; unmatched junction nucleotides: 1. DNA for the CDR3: TGTGCCAGCAGTTTAAGGGGGCGCGGGGAGCTGTTTTTT. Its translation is CASSLRGRGELFF.

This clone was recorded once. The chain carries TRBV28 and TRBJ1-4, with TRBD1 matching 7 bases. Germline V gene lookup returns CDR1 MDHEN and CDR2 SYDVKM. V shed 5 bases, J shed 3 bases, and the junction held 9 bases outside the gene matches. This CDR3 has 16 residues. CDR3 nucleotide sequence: TGTGCCAGCAGTCTAGGGGGGACAGCGCCTAATGAAAAACTGTTTTTT. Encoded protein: CASSLGGTAPNEKLFF.

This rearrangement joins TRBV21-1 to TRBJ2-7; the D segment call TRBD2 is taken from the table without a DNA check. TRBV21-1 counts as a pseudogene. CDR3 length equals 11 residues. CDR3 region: CASRGAHEQYV. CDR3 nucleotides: TGTGCCAGCCGGGGTGCCCACGAGCAGTACGTC.

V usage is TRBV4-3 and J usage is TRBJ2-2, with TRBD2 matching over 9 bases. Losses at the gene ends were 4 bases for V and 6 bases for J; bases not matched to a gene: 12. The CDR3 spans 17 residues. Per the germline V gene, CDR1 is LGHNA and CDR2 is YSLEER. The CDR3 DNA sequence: TGCGCCAGCAGCCGCCAACTTGTAGCGGGGGAGGCCGGGGAGCTGTTTTTT. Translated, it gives CASSRQLVAGEAGELFF.

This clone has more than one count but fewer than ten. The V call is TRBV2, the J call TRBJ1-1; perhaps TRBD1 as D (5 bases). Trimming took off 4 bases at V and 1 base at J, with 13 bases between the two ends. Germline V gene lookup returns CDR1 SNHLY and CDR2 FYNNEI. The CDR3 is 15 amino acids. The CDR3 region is CASSAYGHPNTEAFF. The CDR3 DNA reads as TGTGCCAGCAGTGCGTATGGACATCCGAACACTGAAGCTTTCTTT.

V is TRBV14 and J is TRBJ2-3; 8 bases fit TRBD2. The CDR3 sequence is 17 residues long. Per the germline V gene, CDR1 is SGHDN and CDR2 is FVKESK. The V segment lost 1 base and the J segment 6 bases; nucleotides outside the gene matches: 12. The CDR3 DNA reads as TGTGCCAGCAGCCAAGGATGGGGGGGACTAGTGCACGATACGCAGTATTTT. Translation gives CASSQGWGGLVHDTQYF.

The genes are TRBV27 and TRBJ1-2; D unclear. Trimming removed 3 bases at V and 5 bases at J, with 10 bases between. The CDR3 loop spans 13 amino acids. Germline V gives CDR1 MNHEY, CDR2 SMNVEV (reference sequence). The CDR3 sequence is CASSFPGGYGYTF. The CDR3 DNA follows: TGTGCCAGCAGTTTCCCGGGAGGGTATGGCTACACCTTC.

The CDR3 nucleotides are TGTGCCAGCAGTCCGGGGCGGACAGTTTCCACCGGGGAGCTGTTTTTT. It specifies CASSPGRTVSTGELFF. This chain joins TRBV6-6 and TRBJ2-2, with D possibly TRBD1 on 6 matching bases. V was trimmed by 5 bases and J by 4 bases, leaving 17 bases between them. CDR3 size: 16 residues. Germline CDR1 is MNHNY and CDR2 is SVGAGI (reference sequence).

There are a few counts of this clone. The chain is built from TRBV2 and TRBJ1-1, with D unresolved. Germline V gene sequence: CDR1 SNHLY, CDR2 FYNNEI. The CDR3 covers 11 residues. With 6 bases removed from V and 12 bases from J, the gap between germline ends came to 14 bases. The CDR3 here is CASSEGWAPFF. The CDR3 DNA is TGTGCCAGCAGCGAGGGCTGGGCCCCTTTCTTT.